Listed below are T cell receptor beta chains from one sample, sequenced in a study of early T cells in non-severe SARS-CoV-2 infection. TCRdb processed the 5' RACE reads anew with MiXCR; each CDR3 protein has one entry. The sample has about 100,000 distinct CDR3 sequences, approximately 12% seen once. The sequenced sample was whole blood. The receptor source for this set is an adult who was a healthcare worker with PCR-confirmed SARS-CoV-2 infection or an uninfected control (not recorded which). Both conserved end residues are part of each CDR3. The D gene is left open where the match is weak. Expanded clones get a size class; other rows say once, few or many, or leave the size out.

many | - | TRBJ2-3 | TRBV20-1 | CSARSQADTQYF | TGCAGTGCTAGAAGCCAAGCAGATACGCAGTATTTT
few | - | TRBJ2-5 | TRBV7-2 | CASSLKPGQLQETQYF | TGTGCCAGCAGCTTAAAACCGGGACAACTTCAAGAGACCCAGTACTTC
few | - | TRBJ2-1 | TRBV7-2 | CASGGSYNEQFF | TGTGCCAGCGGTGGGTCCTACAATGAGCAGTTCTTC
many | TRBD1 | TRBJ1-1 | TRBV27 | CASSLLSGGGDRMNTEAFF | TGTGCCAGCAGTTTATTGTCGGGGGGAGGGGACAGGATGAACACTGAAGCTTTCTTT
many | - | TRBJ2-1 | TRBV12-5 | CASGPESPNKQFF | TGTGCTAGTGGCCCCGAGAGCCCCAATAAGCAGTTCTTC
many | - | TRBJ2-1 | TRBV11-2 | CASSLEPSSYNEQFF | TGTGCCAGCAGCTTAGAACCTAGCTCCTACAATGAGCAGTTCTTC
- | - | TRBJ2-7 | TRBV6-5 | CASSYKAPGADEQYF | TGTGCCAGCAGTTACAAGGCGCCGGGAGCTGACGAGCAGTACTTC
many | - | TRBJ2-1 | TRBV28 | CASSLTFRSNEQFF | TGTGCCAGCAGTTTAACGTTCCGGTCCAATGAGCAGTTCTTC
many | - | TRBJ1-2 | TRBV28 | CASIDPTNYGYTF | TGTGCCAGCATAGACCCCACTAACTATGGCTACACCTTC
- | - | TRBJ2-1 | TRBV18 | CASSSRGLAGSNEQFF | TGTGCCAGCTCATCAAGGGGACTGGCAGGATCCAATGAGCAGTTCTTC
- | - | TRBJ2-5 | TRBV5-5 | CASIAQPLQRETQYF | TGTGCCAGCATCGCACAACCCCTACAGCGGGAGACCCAGTACTTC
- | TRBD1 | TRBJ2-7 | TRBV20-1 | CSARTGTGVEQYF | TGCAGTGCTAGGACCGGGACAGGGGTCGAGCAGTACTTC
many | - | TRBJ1-3 | TRBV7-2 | CASSLTSGNTIYF | TGTGCCAGCAGCTTAACATCTGGAAACACCATATATTTT
few | TRBD2 | TRBJ2-1 | TRBV9 | CASSVTSGVSDEQFF | TGTGCCAGCAGCGTGACTAGCGGAGTTAGTGATGAGCAGTTCTTC
many | - | TRBJ1-3 | TRBV7-2 | CASSPNGNTIYF | TGTGCCAGCAGCCCCAATGGAAACACCATATATTTT
many | - | TRBJ1-6 | TRBV30 | CACTDGRSDSPLHF | TGTGCCTGCACGGACGGACGTAGTGATTCACCCCTCCACTTT
few | TRBD2 | TRBJ2-1 | TRBV29-1 | CSVETTSGSGYNEQFF | TGCAGCGTTGAAACAACTAGCGGGAGTGGATACAATGAGCAGTTCTTC
many | TRBD1 | TRBJ1-2 | TRBV14 | CASRLGQLYTF | TGTGCCAGCAGACTGGGACAGCTCTACACCTTC
- | - | TRBJ2-1 | TRBV10-3 | CAISGDVDAIPYNEQFF | TGTGCCATCAGTGGGGATGTGGACGCGATACCCTACAATGAGCAGTTCTTC
few | - | TRBJ1-1 | TRBV6-5 | CASSYSGGEAFF | TGTGCCAGCAGTTACTCGGGGGGTGAAGCTTTCTTT
many | TRBD1 | TRBJ2-7 | TRBV5-1 | CASSLSGQIYEQYF | TGCGCCAGCAGCTTATCGGGACAGATCTACGAGCAGTACTTC
- | TRBD2 | TRBJ2-5 | TRBV9 | CASSVVASGSTETQYF | TGTGCCAGCAGCGTAGTAGCTAGCGGGAGTACGGAGACCCAGTACTTC
many | - | TRBJ1-1 | TRBV5-4 | CASSAGPPGTEAFF | TGTGCCAGCAGCGCCGGGCCCCCGGGCACTGAAGCTTTCTTT
few | - | TRBJ2-1 | TRBV4-1 | CASSQDWGLRFF | TGCGCCAGCAGCCAAGACTGGGGATTACGGTTCTTC
few | - | TRBJ2-1 | TRBV6-2/TRBV6-3 | CASMAGYNEQFF | TGTGCCAGCATGGCGGGGTACAATGAGCAGTTCTTC
many | - | TRBJ2-2 | TRBV4-2 | CASSQDETGELFF | TGTGCCAGCAGCCAAGATGAAACCGGGGAGCTGTTTTTT
- | - | TRBJ2-7 | TRBV28 | CASSFPSPYEQYF | TGTGCCAGCAGTTTCCCAAGTCCCTACGAGCAGTACTTC
- | - | TRBJ1-4 | TRBV11-2 | CASSLDLGLGEKLFF | TGTGCCAGCAGCTTAGATCTCGGACTCGGAGAAAAACTGTTTTTT
- | TRBD2 | TRBJ2-4 | TRBV20-1 | CSARDPRGLSGNPLNIQYF | TGCAGTGCTAGAGACCCGAGGGGCTTGAGCGGGAACCCTTTAAACATTCAGTACTTC
many | - | TRBJ2-7 | TRBV6-2/TRBV6-3 | CASRDRAYEQYF | TGTGCCAGCAGGGACAGAGCCTACGAGCAGTACTTC
many | TRBD2 | TRBJ2-7 | TRBV5-1 | CAKGLAVYEQYF | TGCGCCAAGGGACTAGCGGTCTACGAGCAGTACTTC
many | - | TRBJ2-5 | TRBV7-7 | CASSRVRGETQYF | TGTGCCAGCAGCCGTGTCAGGGGAGAGACCCAGTACTTC
- | - | TRBJ2-3 | TRBV12-3/TRBV12-4 | CASSPTGTQYF | TGTGCCAGCAGTCCGACGGGGACGCAGTATTTT
many | - | TRBJ2-3 | TRBV5-4 | CASSLARLADTQYF | TGTGCCAGCAGCTTGGCTAGACTCGCAGATACGCAGTATTTT
- | - | TRBJ2-1 | TRBV20-1 | CSAVATASYNEQFF | TGCAGTGCGGTGGCGACGGCCTCCTACAATGAGCAGTTCTTC
many | - | TRBJ2-5 | TRBV6-1 | CASSAARQETQYF | TGTGCCAGCAGTGCGGCCAGACAAGAGACCCAGTACTTC